Here is one TCR beta chain with its context. These data originate in a study of blood T cell repertoires in COVID-19. Study at large: Specimens from acute and convalescent COVID-19 originated in the United States, Italy and Spain. The cDNA or gDNA used as material had been derived from T cells, B-cell-depleted T cells, or PBMCs.

Original processing notes: Counts of nucleated cells, estimated from reference gene primer amplification, were obtained. Clones were read by immunoSEQ multiplex PCR, and TCRdb kept only the in-frame ones, dropping some. That table is the source of V, J and clone size, and D and trimming were worked out from the DNA. The table shows 55,000 to 80,000 clones, with about 73% occurring only once. This CDR3 contains 12 residues. Trimming took 9 bases from V and 5 from J, leaving 11 bases between them. CDR1 is LNHDA, CDR2 SQIVND, per germline (reference sequence). Sample: peripheral blood. This sequence originates from a woman aged 80 or older with acute or convalescent COVID-19. This chain links TRBV19 with TRBJ2-1, with TRBD1 as a possible D gene (6 bases). The CDR3 bases are TGTGCCAGCAGGGGAGCGAACAATGAGCAGTTCTTC. It codes for CASRGANNEQFF.